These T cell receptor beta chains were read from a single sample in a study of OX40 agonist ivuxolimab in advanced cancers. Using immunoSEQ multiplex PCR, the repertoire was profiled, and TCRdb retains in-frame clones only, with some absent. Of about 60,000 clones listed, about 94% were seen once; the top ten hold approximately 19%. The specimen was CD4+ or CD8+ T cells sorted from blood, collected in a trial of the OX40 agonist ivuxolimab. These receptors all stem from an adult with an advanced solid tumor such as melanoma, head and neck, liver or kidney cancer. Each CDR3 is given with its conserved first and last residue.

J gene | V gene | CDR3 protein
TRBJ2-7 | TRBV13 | CASSLTGVYEQYF
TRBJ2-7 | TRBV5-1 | CASTPRQGTSYEQYF
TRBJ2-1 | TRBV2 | CASAPAGVTYNEQFF
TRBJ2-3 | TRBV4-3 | CASSRMPLAGGPTDTQYF
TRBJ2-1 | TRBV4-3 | CASSQDLAGGPYNEQFF
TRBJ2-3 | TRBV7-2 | CASSLGLAGTDTQYF
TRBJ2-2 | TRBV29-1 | CSVDPGGNTGELFF
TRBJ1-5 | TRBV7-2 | CASSLEGAHQPQHF
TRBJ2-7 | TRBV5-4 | CASSLAGLAGGPYEQYF
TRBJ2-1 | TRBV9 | CASSPTSDPSYNEQFF
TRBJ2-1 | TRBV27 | CASRSTGNEQFF
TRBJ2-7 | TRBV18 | CASSTPTGTGYVHEQYF
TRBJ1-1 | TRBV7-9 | CASSLGQGNTEAFF
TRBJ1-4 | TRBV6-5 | CASSYGGKLFF
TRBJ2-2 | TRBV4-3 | CASSQVVRGAGELFF
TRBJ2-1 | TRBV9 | CASSVGQSLDNEQFF
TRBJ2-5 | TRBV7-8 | CASSLARETQYF
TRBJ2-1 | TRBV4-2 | CASSQASVSSYNEQFF
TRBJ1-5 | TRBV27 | CASGGGVNQPQHF
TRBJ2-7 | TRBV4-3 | CASSQDQGREQYF
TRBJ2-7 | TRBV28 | CASSPPGGLAYEQYF
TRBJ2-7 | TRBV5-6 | CASSLYVRGNEQYF
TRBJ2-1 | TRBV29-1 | CSVEPGTSGRDYNEQFF
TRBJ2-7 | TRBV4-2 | CASSPTRTVALRAVEQYF
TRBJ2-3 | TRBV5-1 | CASSLGSPDTQYF
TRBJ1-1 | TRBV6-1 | CASSEYLPGAGGTEAFF
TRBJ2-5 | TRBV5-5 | CASSFWRDQETQYF
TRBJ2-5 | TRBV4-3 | CASSQGSRGQETQYF
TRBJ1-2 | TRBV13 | CASSEDRNLNYGYTF
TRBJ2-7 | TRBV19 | CASSSLTSGSSDEQYF
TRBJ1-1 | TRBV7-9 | CASSFGQGNTEAFF
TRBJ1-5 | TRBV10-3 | CAISQSGIQPQHF
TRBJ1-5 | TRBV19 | CASSSLSNQPQHF
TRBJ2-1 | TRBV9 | CASRPRSGGNNEQFF
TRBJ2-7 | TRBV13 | CASSLGFGSLVRYF